The 8 T cell receptor beta chains below were found in one sample sequenced in a study of blood T cells in healthy people across ages. Combining a sample-barcoded 5' primer with a J-beta primer mix, a second PCR ran for about 6 to 11 cycles. TCRdb re-derived calls from the 5' RACE reads in MiXCR, one entry per CDR3 protein. The repertoire has some 760,000 distinct CDR3 sequences, roughly 25% of them found once; the top ten carry around 9.2%. This sample also belongs to another study, concerning T cells of mothers and their children.

Sequencing input: blood. These receptors came from a boy younger than 18 in good health.

This clonotype has only a few counts. The chain links TRBV6-6 to TRBJ2-2; TRBD2 agrees at 12 bases. The CDR3 loop spans 16 amino acids. Germline V gene lookup returns CDR1 MNHNY and CDR2 SVGAGI (reference sequence). Trimming removed 6 bases from V and 7 bases from J; junction bases left unmatched: 9. This CDR3 reads CASSRGTSGSLGELFF. CDR3 nucleotides: TGTGCCAGCAGCCGCGGGACTAGCGGGTCTCTCGGGGAGCTGTTTTTT.

The chain recombines TRBV29-1 with TRBJ2-1; D remains unclear. The DNA end lines up better with TRBJ2-5; the J call may be wrong. The CDR3 length is 13 residues. The V gene's germline CDR1 is SQVTM and CDR2 ANQGSEA. The CDR3 DNA follows: TGCAGCGTTGAAGATAGTTTGGGTGAGACCCAGTACTTC. Protein product: CSVEDSLGETQYF.

This clonotype occurred a few times. The J gene is TRBJ2-1, the V gene TRBV24-1; the match to TRBD2 covers 7 bases. CDR1 and CDR2 from the germline V gene are KGHDR and SFDVKD. The J segment lost 3 bases and the V segment lost 9 bases, leaving 10 bases of the junction unmatched. CDR3 length equals 15 residues. The CDR3 region has the DNA TGTGCCACCTCCCTGGGGGTAGCGGGCTACAATGAGCAGTTCTTC. The encoded protein is CATSLGVAGYNEQFF.

Written as DNA, the CDR3 is TGTGCCAGCAGCCAAGATTCGCAGGGCAACCCCTACGAGCAGTACTTC. Translating gives CASSQDSQGNPYEQYF. The chain is built from TRBV4-2 and TRBJ2-7; possible D gene TRBD1, 5 bases. V was cut by 0 bases and J by 2 bases, with 14 bases left in between. There are 16 residues in the CDR3. From germline, CDR1 is LGHNA and CDR2 YNFKEQ.

As for this clonotype: Germline and junction disagree at one end, which may indicate a read error. The gene calls are TRBV29-1 and TRBJ2-1; a possible D gene is TRBD1 (5 bases). The CDR3 consists of 18 residues. Germline values: CDR1 SQVTM, CDR2 ANQGSEA. The CDR3 nucleotides read TGCAGCGTTGAAGATCTTTGGGGCCGCGGTGGAGTGATGAATGAGCAGCTCTTC. The encoded protein is CSVEDLWGRGGVMNEQLF.

This clonotype has just a few counts. The rearrangement joins TRBV9 to TRBJ2-3; TRBD1 matches 9 bases. Germline CDR1 is SGDLS and CDR2 is YYNGEE. CDR3 size: 15 residues. The trim removed 3 bases at V and 6 bases at J, leaving 8 bases unmatched. For the CDR3, the DNA is TGTGCCAGCAGCGCCCAACAGGGGGCTGGGGATACGCAGTATTTT. This sequence encodes CASSAQQGAGDTQYF.

This clonotype has more than one count but fewer than ten. The CDR3 reads CSVEDQENYEQYF. Here the CDR3 DNA reads TGCAGCGTTGAAGATCAGGAGAACTACGAGCAGTACTTC. The J gene is TRBJ2-5, the V gene TRBV29-1; no clear D gene. The J call could be wrong; TRBJ2-7 is a better fit for the DNA end. Germline V gene data show CDR1 as SQVTM and CDR2 as ANQGSEA. The CDR3 is 13 amino acids.

The chain has TRBV5-1 and TRBJ1-4; weak D call: TRBD1 (6 bases). CDR1 SGHRS and CDR2 YFSETQ come from the germline V gene. The CDR3 sequence is 16 residues long. Trimming left V 0 bases short and J 4 bases short, with 13 bases between. CDR3 protein: CASSLAVGGLNEKLFF. In nucleotides, the CDR3 is TGCGCCAGCAGCTTGGCCGTGGGGGGGCTTAATGAAAAACTGTTTTTT.